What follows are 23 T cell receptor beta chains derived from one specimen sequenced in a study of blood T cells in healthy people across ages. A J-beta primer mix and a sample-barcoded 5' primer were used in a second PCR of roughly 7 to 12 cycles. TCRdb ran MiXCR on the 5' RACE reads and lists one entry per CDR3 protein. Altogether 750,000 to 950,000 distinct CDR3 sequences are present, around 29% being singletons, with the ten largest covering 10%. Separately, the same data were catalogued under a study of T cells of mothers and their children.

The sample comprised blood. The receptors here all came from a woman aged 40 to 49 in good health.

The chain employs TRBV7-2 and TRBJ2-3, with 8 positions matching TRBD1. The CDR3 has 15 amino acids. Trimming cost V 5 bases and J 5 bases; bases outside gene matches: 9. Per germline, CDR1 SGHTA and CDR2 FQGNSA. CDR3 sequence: CASSPRTGWIDTQYF. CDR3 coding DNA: TGTGCCAGCAGCCCCCGGACAGGGTGGATAGATACGCAGTATTTT.

The CDR3 region has the DNA TGTGCCAGCAGCCAGCCGAATAATGAAAAACTGTTTTTT. It codes for CASSQPNNEKLFF. This rearrangement joins TRBV7-9 to TRBJ1-4; D unresolved. Trimming stripped 5 bases from V and 4 bases from J, with 8 bases between. CDR1 and CDR2 (germline): SEHNR, FQNEAQ (reference sequence). The CDR3 has 13 residues.

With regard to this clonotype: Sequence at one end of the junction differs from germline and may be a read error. Written as DNA, the CDR3 is TGTACCAGCAGCCAAAAGGGGACCTACGAGCAGTACTTC. Protein sequence: CTSSQKGTYEQYF. V is TRBV3-1 and J is TRBJ2-7; maybe TRBD1 (5 bases). CDR1 and CDR2 (germline): LGHDT, YNNKEL (reference sequence). CDR3 length: 13 amino acids.

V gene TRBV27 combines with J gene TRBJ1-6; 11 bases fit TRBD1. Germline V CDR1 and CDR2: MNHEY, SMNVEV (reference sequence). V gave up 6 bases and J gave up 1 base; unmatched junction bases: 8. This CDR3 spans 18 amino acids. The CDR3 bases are TGTGCCAGCAGGGACCCGGGACAGGGGGGATCCTATAATTCACCCCTCCACTTT. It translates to CASRDPGQGGSYNSPLHF.

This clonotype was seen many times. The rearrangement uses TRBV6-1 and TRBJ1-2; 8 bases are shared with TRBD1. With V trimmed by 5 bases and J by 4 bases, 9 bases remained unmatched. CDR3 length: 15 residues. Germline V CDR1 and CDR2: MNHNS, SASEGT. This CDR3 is CASSTTGTGTYGYTF. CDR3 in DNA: TGTGCCAGCAGTACAACCGGGACAGGAACCTATGGCTACACCTTC.

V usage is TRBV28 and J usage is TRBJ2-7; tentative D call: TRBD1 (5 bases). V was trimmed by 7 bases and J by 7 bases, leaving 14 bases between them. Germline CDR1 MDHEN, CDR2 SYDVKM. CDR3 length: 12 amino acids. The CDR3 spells CASTEDRTEQYF. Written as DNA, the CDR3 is TGTGCCAGCACCGAAGACAGAACGGAGCAGTACTTC.

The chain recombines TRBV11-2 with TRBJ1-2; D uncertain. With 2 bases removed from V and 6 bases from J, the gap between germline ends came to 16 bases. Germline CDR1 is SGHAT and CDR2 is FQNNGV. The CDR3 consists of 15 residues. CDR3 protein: CASSLYGGGRDGYTF. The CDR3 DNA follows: TGTGCCAGCAGCTTATATGGTGGAGGGCGGGATGGCTACACCTTC. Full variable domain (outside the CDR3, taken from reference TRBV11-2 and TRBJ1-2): EAGVAQSPRYKIIEKRQSVAFWCNPISGHATLYWYQQILGQGPKLLIQFQNNGVVDDSQLPKDRFSAERLKGVDSTLKIQPAKLEDSAVYLCASSLYGGGRDGYTFGSGTRLTVV.

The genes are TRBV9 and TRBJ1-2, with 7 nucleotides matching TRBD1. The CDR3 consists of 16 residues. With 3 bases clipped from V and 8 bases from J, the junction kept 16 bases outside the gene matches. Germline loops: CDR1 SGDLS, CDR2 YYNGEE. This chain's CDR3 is CASSAGNRGGGRGYTF. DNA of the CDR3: TGTGCCAGCAGCGCCGGAAACAGGGGTGGTGGTAGGGGCTACACCTTC.

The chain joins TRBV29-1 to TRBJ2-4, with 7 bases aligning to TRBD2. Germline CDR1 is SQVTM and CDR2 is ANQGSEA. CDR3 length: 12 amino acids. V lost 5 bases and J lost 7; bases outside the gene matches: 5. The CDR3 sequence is CSVKRGGNIQYF. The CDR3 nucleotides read TGCAGCGTTAAGCGGGGTGGGAACATTCAGTACTTC.

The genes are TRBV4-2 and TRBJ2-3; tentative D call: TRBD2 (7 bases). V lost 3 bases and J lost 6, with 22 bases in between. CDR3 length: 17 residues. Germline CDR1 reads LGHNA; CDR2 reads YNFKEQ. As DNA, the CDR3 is TGTGCCAGCAGCCAGGGATTGAACGGGGGGCCCCGGGATACGCAGTATTTT. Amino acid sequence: CASSQGLNGGPRDTQYF.

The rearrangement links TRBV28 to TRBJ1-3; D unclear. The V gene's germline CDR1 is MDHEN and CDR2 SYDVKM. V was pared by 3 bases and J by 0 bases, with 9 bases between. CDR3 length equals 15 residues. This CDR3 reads CASSFQLSSGNTIYF. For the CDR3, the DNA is TGTGCCAGCAGTTTTCAACTTAGCTCTGGAAACACCATATATTTT.

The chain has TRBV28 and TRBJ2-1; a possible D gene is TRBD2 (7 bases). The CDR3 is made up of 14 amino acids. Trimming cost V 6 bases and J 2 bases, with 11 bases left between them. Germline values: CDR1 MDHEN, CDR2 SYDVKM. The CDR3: CASRGGGPYNEQFF. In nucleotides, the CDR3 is TGTGCCAGCAGGGGCGGGGGCCCCTACAATGAGCAGTTCTTC.

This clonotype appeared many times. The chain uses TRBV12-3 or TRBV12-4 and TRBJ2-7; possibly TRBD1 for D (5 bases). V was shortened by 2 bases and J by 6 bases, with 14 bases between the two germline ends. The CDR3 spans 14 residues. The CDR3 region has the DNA TGTGCCAGCAGTTTACAGCAGGGTGGTTCCGAGCAGTACTTC. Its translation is CASSLQQGGSEQYF.

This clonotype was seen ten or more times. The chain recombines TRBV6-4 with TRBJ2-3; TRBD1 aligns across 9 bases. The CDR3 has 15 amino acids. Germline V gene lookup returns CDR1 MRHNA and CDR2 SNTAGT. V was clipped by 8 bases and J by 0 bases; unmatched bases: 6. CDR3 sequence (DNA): TGTGCCAGCGCCCCGGGACAGGGTAGCACAGATACGCAGTATTTT. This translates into CASAPGQGSTDTQYF.

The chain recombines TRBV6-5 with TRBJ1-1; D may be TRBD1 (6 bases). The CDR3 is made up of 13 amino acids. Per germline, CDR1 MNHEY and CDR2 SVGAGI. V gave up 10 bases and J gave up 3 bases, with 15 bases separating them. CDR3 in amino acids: CAIGSAGDTEAFF. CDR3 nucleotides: TGTGCCATCGGTTCTGCAGGGGACACTGAAGCTTTCTTT.

As DNA, the CDR3 is TGTGCCATCAGTGTTGGAAACGGCAATCAGCCCCAGCATTTT. Protein sequence: CAISVGNGNQPQHF. The chain combines TRBV10-3 with TRBJ1-5; no clear D gene. This CDR3 contains 14 residues. V lost 4 bases to trimming and J lost 2 bases, with 9 bases between them. Germline assignment: CDR1 ENHRY and CDR2 SYGVKD.

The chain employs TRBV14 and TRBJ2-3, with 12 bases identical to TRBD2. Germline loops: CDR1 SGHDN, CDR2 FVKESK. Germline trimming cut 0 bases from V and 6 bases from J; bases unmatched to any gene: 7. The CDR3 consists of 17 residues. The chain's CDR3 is CASSQDRGLAGLDTQYF. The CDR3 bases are TGTGCCAGCAGCCAAGATCGAGGACTAGCGGGACTTGATACGCAGTATTTT. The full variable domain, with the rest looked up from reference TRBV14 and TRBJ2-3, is EAGVTQFPSHSVIEKGQTVTLRCDPISGHDNLYWYRRVMGKEIKFLLHFVKESKQDESGMPNNRFLAERTGGTYSTLKVQPAELEDSGVYFCASSQDRGLAGLDTQYFGPGTRLTVL.

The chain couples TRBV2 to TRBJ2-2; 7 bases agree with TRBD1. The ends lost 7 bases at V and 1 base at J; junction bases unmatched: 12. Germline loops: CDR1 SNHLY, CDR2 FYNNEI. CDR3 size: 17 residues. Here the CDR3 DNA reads TGTGCCAGCACAAAGGGACAGATACAATTGAACACCGGGGAGCTGTTTTTT. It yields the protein CASTKGQIQLNTGELFF.

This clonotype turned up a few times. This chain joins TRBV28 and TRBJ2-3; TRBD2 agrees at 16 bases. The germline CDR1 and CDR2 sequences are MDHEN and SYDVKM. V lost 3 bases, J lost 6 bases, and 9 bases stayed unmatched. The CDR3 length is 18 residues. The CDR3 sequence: CASSLLGLAGGFADTQYF. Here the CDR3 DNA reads TGTGCCAGCAGTTTGCTGGGACTAGCGGGGGGGTTTGCGGATACGCAGTATTTT.

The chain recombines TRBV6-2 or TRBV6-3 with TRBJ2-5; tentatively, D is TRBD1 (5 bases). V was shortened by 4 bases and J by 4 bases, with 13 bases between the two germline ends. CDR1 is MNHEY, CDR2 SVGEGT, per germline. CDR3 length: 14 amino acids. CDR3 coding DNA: TGTGCCAGCAGTTTTTACAGGCCACGAGAGACCCAGTACTTC. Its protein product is CASSFYRPRETQYF.

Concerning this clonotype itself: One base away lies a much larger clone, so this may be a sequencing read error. As DNA, the CDR3 is TGTGCCAGCAGCGTAGAATGGGGTAACAACGTCCGGACTTTC. It yields the protein CASSVEWGNNVRTF. The rearrangement links TRBV9 to TRBJ2-6; D is ambiguous. Germline V gene data show CDR1 as SGDLS and CDR2 as YYNGEE. The CDR3 extends over 14 amino acids.

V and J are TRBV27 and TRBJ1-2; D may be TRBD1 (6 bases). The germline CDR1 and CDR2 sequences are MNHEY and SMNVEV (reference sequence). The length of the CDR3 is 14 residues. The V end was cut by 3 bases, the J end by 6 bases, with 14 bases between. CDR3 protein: CASSFRRQADGYTF. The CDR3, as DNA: TGTGCCAGCAGTTTTAGGAGACAGGCGGATGGCTACACCTTC.

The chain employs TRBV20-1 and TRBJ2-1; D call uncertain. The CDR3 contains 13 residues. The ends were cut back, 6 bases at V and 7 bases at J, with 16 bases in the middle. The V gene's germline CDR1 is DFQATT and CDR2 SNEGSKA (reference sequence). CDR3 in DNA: TGCAGTGCCATTGGGCGACGGGCGAATGAGCAGTTCTTC. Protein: CSAIGRRANEQFF.